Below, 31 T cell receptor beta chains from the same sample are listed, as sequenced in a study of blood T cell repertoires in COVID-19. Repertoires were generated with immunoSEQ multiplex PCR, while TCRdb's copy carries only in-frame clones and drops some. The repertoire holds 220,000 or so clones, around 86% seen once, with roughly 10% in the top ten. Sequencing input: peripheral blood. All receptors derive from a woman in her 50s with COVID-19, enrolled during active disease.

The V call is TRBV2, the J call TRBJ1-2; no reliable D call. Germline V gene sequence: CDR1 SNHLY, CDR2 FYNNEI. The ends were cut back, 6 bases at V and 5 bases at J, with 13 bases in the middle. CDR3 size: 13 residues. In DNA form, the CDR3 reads TGTGCCAGCAGGATAGTTCCAAAATATGGCTACACCTTC. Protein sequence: CASRIVPKYGYTF.

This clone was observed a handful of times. For the CDR3, the DNA is TGTGCCAGCCTACGGGGCACTGAAGCTTTCTTT. It codes for CASLRGTEAFF. This chain uses TRBV6-5 with TRBJ1-1; no clear D. V shed 8 bases and J shed 4 bases, with 8 bases lying between them. The CDR3 is made up of 11 amino acids. Germline loops: CDR1 MNHEY, CDR2 SVGAGI.

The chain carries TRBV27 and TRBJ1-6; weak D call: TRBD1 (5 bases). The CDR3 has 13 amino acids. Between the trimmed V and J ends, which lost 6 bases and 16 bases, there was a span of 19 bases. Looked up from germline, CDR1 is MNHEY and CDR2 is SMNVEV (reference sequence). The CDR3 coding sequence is TGTGCCAGCAGCGCCCCCCTCACAGGAGATCTCCACTTT. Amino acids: CASSAPLTGDLHF.

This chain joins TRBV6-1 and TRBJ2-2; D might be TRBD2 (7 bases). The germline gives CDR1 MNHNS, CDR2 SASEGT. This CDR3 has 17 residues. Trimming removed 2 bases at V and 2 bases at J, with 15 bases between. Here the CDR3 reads CASSELAGALNTGELFF. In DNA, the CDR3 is TGTGCCAGCAGTGAACTGGCGGGGGCTCTAAACACCGGGGAGCTGTTTTTT.

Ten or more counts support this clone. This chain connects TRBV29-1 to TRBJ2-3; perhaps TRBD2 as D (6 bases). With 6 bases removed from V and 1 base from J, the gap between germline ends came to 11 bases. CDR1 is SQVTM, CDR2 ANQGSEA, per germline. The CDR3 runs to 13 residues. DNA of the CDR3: TGCAGCGTCGGGACTTCGGGCACAGATACGCAGTATTTT. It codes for CSVGTSGTDTQYF.

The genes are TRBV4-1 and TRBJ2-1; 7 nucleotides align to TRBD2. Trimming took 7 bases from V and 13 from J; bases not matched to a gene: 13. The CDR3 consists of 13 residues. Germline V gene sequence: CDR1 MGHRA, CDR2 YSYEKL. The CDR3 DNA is TGCGCCAGCACCGCTGCTTTCCGGGGGGTTCAGTTCTTC. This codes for CASTAAFRGVQFF.

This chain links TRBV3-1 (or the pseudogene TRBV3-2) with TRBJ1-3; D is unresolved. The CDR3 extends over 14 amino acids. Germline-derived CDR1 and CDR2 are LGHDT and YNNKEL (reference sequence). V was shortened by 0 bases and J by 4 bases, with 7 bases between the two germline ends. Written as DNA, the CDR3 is TGTGCCAGCAGCCAAGATTTGAGGGGAAACACCATATATTTT. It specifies CASSQDLRGNTIYF.

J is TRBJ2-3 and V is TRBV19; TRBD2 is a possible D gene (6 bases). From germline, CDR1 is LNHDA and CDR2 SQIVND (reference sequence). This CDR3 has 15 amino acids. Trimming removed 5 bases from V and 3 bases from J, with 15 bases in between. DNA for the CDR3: TGTGCCAGTAGTCCAGCTGGAGGGAGAACAGATACGCAGTATTTT. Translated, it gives CASSPAGGRTDTQYF.

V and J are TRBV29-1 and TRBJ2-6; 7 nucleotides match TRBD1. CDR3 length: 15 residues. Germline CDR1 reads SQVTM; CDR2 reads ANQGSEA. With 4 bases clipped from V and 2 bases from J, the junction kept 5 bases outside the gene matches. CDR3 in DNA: TGCAGCGTTGTGTTTCAGGGGGCTGGGGCCAACGTCCTGACTTTC. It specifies CSVVFQGAGANVLTF.

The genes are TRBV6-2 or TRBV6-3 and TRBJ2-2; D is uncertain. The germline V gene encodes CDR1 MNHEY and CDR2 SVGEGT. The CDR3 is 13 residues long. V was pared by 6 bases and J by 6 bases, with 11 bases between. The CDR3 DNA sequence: TGTGCCAGCAGCTCAACCCCAGCCGGGGAGCTGTTTTTT. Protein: CASSSTPAGELFF.

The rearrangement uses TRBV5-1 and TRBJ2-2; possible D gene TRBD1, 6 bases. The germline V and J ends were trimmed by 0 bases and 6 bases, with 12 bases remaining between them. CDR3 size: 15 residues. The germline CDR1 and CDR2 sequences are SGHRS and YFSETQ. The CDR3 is CASSLEQGIAGELFF. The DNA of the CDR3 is TGCGCCAGCAGCTTGGAACAGGGAATAGCCGGGGAGCTGTTTTTT.

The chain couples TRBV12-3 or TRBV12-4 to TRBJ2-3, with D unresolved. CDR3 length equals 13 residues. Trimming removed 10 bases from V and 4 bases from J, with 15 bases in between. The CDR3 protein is CATTRSRADTQYF. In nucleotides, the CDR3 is TGTGCCACTACTCGGAGCAGAGCAGATACGCAGTATTTT.

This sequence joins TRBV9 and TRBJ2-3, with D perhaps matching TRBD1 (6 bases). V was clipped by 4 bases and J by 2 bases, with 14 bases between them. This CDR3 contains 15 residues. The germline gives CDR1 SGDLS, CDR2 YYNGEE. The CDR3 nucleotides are TGTGCCAGCAGCCGTGGACAGTTCCACACAGATACGCAGTATTTT. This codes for CASSRGQFHTDTQYF.

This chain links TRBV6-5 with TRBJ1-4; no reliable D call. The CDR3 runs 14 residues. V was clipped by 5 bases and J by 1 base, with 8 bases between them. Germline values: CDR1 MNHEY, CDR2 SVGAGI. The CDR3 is CASSQRRTNEKLFF. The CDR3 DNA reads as TGTGCCAGCAGTCAGCGGAGAACTAATGAAAAACTGTTTTTT.

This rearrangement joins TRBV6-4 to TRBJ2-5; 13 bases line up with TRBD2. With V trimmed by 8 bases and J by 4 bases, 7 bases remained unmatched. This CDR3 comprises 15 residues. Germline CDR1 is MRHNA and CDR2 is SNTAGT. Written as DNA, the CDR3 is TGTGCCAGCCGCGGACTAGCGGGGGTTCCAGAGACCCAGTACTTC. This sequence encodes CASRGLAGVPETQYF.

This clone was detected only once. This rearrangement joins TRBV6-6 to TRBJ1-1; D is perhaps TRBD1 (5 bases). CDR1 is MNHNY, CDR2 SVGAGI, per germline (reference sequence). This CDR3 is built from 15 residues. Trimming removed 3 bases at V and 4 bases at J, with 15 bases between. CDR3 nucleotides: TGTGCCAGCAGTTATTTGACCAAAAGGGGCACTGAAGCTTTCTTT. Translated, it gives CASSYLTKRGTEAFF.

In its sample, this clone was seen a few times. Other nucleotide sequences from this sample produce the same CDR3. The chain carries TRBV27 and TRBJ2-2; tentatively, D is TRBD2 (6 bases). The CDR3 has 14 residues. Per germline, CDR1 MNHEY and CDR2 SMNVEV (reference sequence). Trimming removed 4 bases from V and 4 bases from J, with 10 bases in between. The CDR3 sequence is CASSWGVGTGELFF. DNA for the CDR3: TGTGCCAGCAGTTGGGGGGTGGGCACCGGGGAGCTGTTTTTT.

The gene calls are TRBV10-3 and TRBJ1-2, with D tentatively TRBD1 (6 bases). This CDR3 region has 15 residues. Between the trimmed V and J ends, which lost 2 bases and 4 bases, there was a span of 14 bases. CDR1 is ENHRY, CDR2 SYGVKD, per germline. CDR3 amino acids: CAISERGGLGYGYTF. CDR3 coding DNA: TGTGCCATCAGTGAGCGAGGGGGATTAGGCTATGGCTACACCTTC.

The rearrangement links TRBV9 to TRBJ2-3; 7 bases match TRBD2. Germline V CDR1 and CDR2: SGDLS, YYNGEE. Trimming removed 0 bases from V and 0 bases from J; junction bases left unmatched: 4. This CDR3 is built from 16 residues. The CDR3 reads CASSVASGASTDTQYF. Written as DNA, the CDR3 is TGTGCCAGCAGCGTAGCCAGCGGGGCTAGCACAGATACGCAGTATTTT.

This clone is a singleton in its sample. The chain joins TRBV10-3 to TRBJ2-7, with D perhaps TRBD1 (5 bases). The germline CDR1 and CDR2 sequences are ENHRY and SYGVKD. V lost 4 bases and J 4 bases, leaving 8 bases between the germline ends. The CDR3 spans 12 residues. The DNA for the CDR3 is TGTGCCATCAGTGGCCCAGGGTACGAGCAGTACGTC. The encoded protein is CAISGPGYEQYV.

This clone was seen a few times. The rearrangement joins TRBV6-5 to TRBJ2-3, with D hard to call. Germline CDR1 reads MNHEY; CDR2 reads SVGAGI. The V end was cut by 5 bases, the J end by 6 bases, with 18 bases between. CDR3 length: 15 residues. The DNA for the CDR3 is TGTGCCAGCAGTCTTGGCATCCCTCCCATCGATACGCAGTATTTT. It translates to CASSLGIPPIDTQYF.

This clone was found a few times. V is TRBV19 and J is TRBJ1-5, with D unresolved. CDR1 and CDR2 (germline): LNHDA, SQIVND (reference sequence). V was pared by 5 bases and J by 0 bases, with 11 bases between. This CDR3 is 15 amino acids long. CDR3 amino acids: CASSGGRDSNQPQHF. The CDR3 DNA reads TGTGCCAGTAGTGGCGGACGGGATAGCAATCAGCCCCAGCATTTT.

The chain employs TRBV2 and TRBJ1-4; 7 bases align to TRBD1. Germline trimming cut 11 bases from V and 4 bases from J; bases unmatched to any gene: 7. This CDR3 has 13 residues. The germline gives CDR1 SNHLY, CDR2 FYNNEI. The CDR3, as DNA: TGTGCCGGCTGGACAGGTTATAATGAAAAACTGTTTTTT. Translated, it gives CAGWTGYNEKLFF. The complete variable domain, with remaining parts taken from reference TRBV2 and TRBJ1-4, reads EPEVTQTPSHQVTQMGQEVILRCVPISNHLYFYWYRQILGQKVEFLVSFYNNEISEKSEIFDDQFSVERPDGSNFTLKIRSTKLEDSAMYFCAGWTGYNEKLFFGSGTQLSVL.

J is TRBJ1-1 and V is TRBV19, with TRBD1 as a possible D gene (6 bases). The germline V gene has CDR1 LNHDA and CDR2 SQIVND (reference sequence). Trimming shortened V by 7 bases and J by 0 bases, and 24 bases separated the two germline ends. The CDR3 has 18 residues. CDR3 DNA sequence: TGTGCCAGTACCCCACCCGAGGCTTGGCAGGGGATGAACACTGAAGCTTTCTTT. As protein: CASTPPEAWQGMNTEAFF.

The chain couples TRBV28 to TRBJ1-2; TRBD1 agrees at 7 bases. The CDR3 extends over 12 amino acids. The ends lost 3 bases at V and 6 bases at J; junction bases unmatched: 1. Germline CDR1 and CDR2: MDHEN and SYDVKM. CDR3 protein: CASSLGTDGYTF. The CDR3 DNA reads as TGTGCCAGCAGTTTGGGGACAGATGGCTACACCTTC.

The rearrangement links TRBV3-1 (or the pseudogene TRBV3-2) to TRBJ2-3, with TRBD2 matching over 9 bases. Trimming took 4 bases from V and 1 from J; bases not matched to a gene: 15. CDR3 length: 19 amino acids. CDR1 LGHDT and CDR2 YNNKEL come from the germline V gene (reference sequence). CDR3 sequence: CASSLRRGSGGLRTDTQYF. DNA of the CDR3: TGTGCCAGCAGCCTCCGGAGGGGTAGCGGGGGACTACGCACAGATACGCAGTATTTT.

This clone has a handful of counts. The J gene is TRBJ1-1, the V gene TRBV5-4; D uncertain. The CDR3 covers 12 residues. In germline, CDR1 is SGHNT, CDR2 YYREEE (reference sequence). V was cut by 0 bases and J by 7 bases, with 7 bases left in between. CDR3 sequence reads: CASSLGGYEAFF. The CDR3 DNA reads TGTGCCAGCAGCTTGGGAGGGTATGAAGCTTTCTTT.

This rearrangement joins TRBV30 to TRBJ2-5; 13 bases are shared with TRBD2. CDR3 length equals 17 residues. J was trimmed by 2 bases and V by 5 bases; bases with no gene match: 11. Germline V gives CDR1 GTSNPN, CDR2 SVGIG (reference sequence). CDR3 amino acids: CAWGFTSGGAWQETQYF. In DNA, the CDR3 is TGTGCCTGGGGTTTCACTAGCGGGGGGGCCTGGCAAGAGACCCAGTACTTC.

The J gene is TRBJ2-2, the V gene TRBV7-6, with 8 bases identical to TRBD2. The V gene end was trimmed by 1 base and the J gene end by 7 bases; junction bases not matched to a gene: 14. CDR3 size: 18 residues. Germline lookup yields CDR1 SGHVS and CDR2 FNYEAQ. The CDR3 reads CASSLGLAGGSSRGELFF. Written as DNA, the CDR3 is TGTGCCAGCAGCTTAGGGCTAGCGGGCGGGTCTTCACGCGGGGAGCTGTTTTTT.

CDR3 in amino acids: CATSRDEAGAYEQYV. In DNA, the CDR3 is TGTGCCACCAGCAGAGATGAGGCAGGGGCTTACGAGCAGTACGTC. The chain links TRBV15 to TRBJ2-7; possibly TRBD1 for D (6 bases). Germline V CDR1 and CDR2: LNHNV, YYDKDF (reference sequence). The CDR3 has 15 residues. Trimming pared 0 bases from V and 4 bases from J, leaving 13 bases between.

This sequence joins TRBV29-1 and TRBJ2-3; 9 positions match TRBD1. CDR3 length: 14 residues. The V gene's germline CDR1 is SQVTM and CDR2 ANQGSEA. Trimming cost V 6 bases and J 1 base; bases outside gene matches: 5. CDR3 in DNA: TGCAGCGTGGGGACAGGGACCCGCACAGATACGCAGTATTTT. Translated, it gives CSVGTGTRTDTQYF.